This T cell receptor beta chain was recorded in a study of a mutant IDH1 vaccine in newly diagnosed glioma. Study-level results: Variations in leading peripheral T cell clonotypes appeared to have no connection with pseudoprogression. A vaccine-induced immune response developed in about 94% of the patients.

Described time point: week 47, end of study. Vaccine doses each comprised 300 ug of mutant IDH1 20-mer peptide, with topical imiquimod. On this clone: Antigen specificity is unknown.

The method was immunoSEQ multiplex PCR; TCRdb's version includes in-frame clones alone and lacks a portion of them. The sample has about 55,000 clones; over 75% are singletons. The V and J ends lost 4 bases and 2 bases respectively, with 9 bases between them. There are 13 residues in the CDR3. CDR1 and CDR2 (germline): MNHEY, SVGAGI. The material sequenced was PBMCs, taken from a glioma patient whose treatment included an IDH1 peptide vaccine. The receptor comes from a woman aged 40-49 years with glioma. Some clones in this sample may be carry-over from other donors' samples. The chain couples TRBV6-5 to TRBJ2-7; a weak D match, TRBD1 (6 bases). The DNA of the CDR3 is TGTGCCAGCAGTTCATACAGGGCCTACGAGCAGTACTTC. This codes for CASSSYRAYEQYF.